One sample yielded the 30 T cell receptor beta chains listed below, sequenced in a study of T-cell reconstitution after alpha-beta-depleted transplantation in children. Unique molecular identifiers were built into the TCRbeta library. MiXCR was run by TCRdb on the PCR reads, yielding one entry per CDR3 protein. The sample carries a few hundred thousand distinct CDR3 sequences, about 25% recorded once. The starting material was PBMCs, obtained before TCRalphabeta/CD19-depleted stem cell transplant. The receptors were sampled from a girl aged 2-10 years with Fanconi anemia, due to receive a stem cell transplant.

This clonotype has just one count. The chain carries TRBV20-1 and TRBJ1-1; D gene unclear. Trimming removed 3 bases from V and 4 bases from J, with 12 bases in between. The CDR3 has 13 amino acids. The germline CDR1 and CDR2 sequences are DFQATT and SNEGSKA (reference sequence). CDR3 in amino acids: CSARPDPSTEAFF. DNA for the CDR3: TGCAGTGCTAGGCCCGATCCCAGCACTGAAGCTTTCTTT.

This clonotype was seen ten or more times. J is TRBJ2-3 and V is TRBV24-1, with a tentative D call TRBD2 (5 bases). Trimming took 3 bases from V and 2 from J, leaving 14 bases between them. The CDR3 is made up of 16 amino acids. Per the germline V gene, CDR1 is KGHDR and CDR2 is SFDVKD. DNA of the CDR3: TGTGCCACCAGTGATACCGAGACGGGGATCACAGATACGCAGTATTTT. Its protein product is CATSDTETGITDTQYF.

V and J are TRBV28 and TRBJ2-5; D is perhaps TRBD1 (5 bases). The length of the CDR3 is 12 residues. The germline CDR1 and CDR2 sequences are MDHEN and SYDVKM. V shed 5 bases and J shed 5 bases, with 9 bases lying between them. DNA for the CDR3: TGTGCCAGCAGTACCAGGGTTGAGACCCAGTACTTC. Residues: CASSTRVETQYF.

The chain carries TRBV29-1 and TRBJ2-1, with 8 bases identical to TRBD2. CDR3 length equals 13 residues. J lost 5 bases, V lost 4 bases, and 4 bases had no gene match. CDR1 is SQVTM, CDR2 ANQGSEA, per germline. CDR3 residues: CSVVYSGNNEQFF. The CDR3 bases are TGCAGCGTTGTTTATAGCGGGAACAATGAGCAGTTCTTC.

This clonotype has more than one count but fewer than ten. The chain is built from TRBV29-1 and TRBJ2-2; tentatively, D is TRBD1 (6 bases). The CDR3 has 18 residues. Germline V CDR1 and CDR2: SQVTM, ANQGSEA. V lost 0 bases and J 0 bases, leaving 17 bases between the germline ends. The CDR3 sequence is CSVEDPVWGQSNTGELFF. For the CDR3, the DNA is TGCAGCGTTGAAGATCCTGTCTGGGGACAATCGAACACCGGGGAGCTGTTTTTT.

This chain connects TRBV9 to TRBJ1-2, with 7 bases lining up with TRBD1. Germline trimming cut 0 bases from V and 2 bases from J; bases unmatched to any gene: 10. This CDR3 region has 17 residues. Per the germline V gene, CDR1 is SGDLS and CDR2 is YYNGEE. CDR3 region: CASSVDVSGQENYGYTF. In nucleotides, the CDR3 is TGTGCCAGCAGCGTAGACGTTAGTGGACAGGAAAACTATGGCTACACCTTC.

This chain uses TRBV27 with TRBJ2-7; 8 bases fit TRBD2. The length of the CDR3 is 15 residues. CDR1 is MNHEY, CDR2 SMNVEV, per germline (reference sequence). V lost 2 bases and J lost 4; bases outside the gene matches: 7. The chain's CDR3 is CASSLAAGVWYEQYF. CDR3 in DNA: TGTGCCAGCAGTTTAGCAGCGGGAGTATGGTACGAGCAGTACTTC.

The chain links TRBV6-5 to TRBJ1-5; D is unresolved. CDR1 is MNHEY, CDR2 SVGAGI, per germline. V shed 4 bases and J shed 5 bases, with 12 bases lying between them. CDR3 length equals 14 residues. The CDR3 reads CASSLEQNYQPQHF. In nucleotides, the CDR3 is TGTGCCAGCAGTTTAGAACAGAACTATCAGCCCCAGCATTTT.

This chain joins TRBV5-1 and TRBJ2-1, with D perhaps TRBD2 (6 bases). Germline V gene data show CDR1 as SGHRS and CDR2 as YFSETQ. This CDR3 is 16 amino acids long. With 0 bases removed from V and 5 bases from J, the gap between germline ends came to 15 bases. CDR3 sequence reads: CASSLALARTDNEQFF. The CDR3 coding sequence is TGCGCCAGCAGCTTGGCTCTAGCGAGAACGGACAATGAGCAGTTCTTC.

This clonotype has at least ten counts. The V call is TRBV4-2, the J call TRBJ2-7, with 8 nucleotides matching TRBD2. The V and J ends lost 1 base and 2 bases, in that order; junction bases with no gene match: 4. Germline V gene sequence: CDR1 LGHNA, CDR2 YNFKEQ. The CDR3 totals 15 residues. CDR3 in amino acids: CASSQVSGATYEQYF. The CDR3 DNA reads TGTGCCAGCAGCCAAGTTAGCGGGGCGACCTACGAGCAGTACTTC.

This clonotype was seen repeatedly, ten times or more. This chain joins TRBV7-6 and TRBJ2-1; D remains unclear. V lost 1 base, J lost 0 bases, and 7 bases lay in between. Germline CDR1 SGHVS, CDR2 FNYEAQ. The CDR3 totals 15 residues. CDR3 nucleotide sequence: TGTGCCAGCAGCTTAGTTCGAAACTCCTACAATGAGCAGTTCTTC. It encodes CASSLVRNSYNEQFF.

The sample holds many counts of this clonotype. The chain uses TRBV12-5 and TRBJ2-3; D uncertain. V was cut by 7 bases and J by 2 bases, with 13 bases left in between. The CDR3 length is 14 residues. The germline gives CDR1 LGHNT, CDR2 FRNRAP. The DNA of the CDR3 is TGTGCTAGTGTCCCGGACCAGTCCACAGATACGCAGTATTTT. Its translation is CASVPDQSTDTQYF.

This clonotype showed up many times. The chain carries TRBV7-2 and TRBJ2-7, with D perhaps TRBD1 or TRBD2 (5 bases each). The ends were cut back, 10 bases at V and 7 bases at J, with 32 bases in the middle. The CDR3 runs 17 residues. Per germline, CDR1 SGHTA and CDR2 FQGNSA. CDR3 region: CAIYSGPLYGSTGEQYF. The CDR3 DNA reads as TGTGCCATCTACTCGGGGCCGTTGTATGGGAGTACAGGAGAGCAGTACTTC. The full variable domain, its missing parts supplied by reference TRBV7-2 and TRBJ2-7, is GAGVSQSPSNKVTEKGKDVELRCDPISGHTALYWYRQSLGQGLEFLIYFQGNSAPDKSGLPSDRFSAERTGGSVSTLTIQRTQQEDSAVYLCAIYSGPLYGSTGEQYFGPGTRLTVT.

This clonotype was observed a handful of times. This chain connects TRBV2 to TRBJ1-2, with 8 bases lining up with TRBD1. CDR1 and CDR2 from the germline V gene are SNHLY and FYNNEI. V lost 0 bases and J lost 4; bases outside the gene matches: 7. There are 16 residues in the CDR3. CDR3 protein: CASSEARDRLLYGYTF. The CDR3 nucleotides are TGTGCCAGCAGTGAAGCGCGGGACAGGCTGCTCTATGGCTACACCTTC.

This clonotype was counted at least ten times. The V gene is TRBV5-1, the J gene TRBJ2-3, with a possible D match to TRBD2 (6 bases). Germline V CDR1 and CDR2: SGHRS, YFSETQ. The CDR3 totals 15 residues. Trimming removed 2 bases at V and 1 base at J, with 11 bases between. The CDR3 bases are TGCGCCAGCAGCTTTAGCGGAGTCGGCACAGATACGCAGTATTTT. Translation gives CASSFSGVGTDTQYF.

The sample holds a few counts of this clonotype. J is TRBJ2-5 and V is TRBV7-2, with 8 bases lining up with TRBD1. V lost 10 bases and J lost 2; bases outside the gene matches: 18. The CDR3 consists of 17 residues. Germline CDR1 SGHTA, CDR2 FQGNSA. The CDR3 nucleotides read TGTGCCAACAACAAGCGCGTAGGGACAGGTCGGCAAGAGACCCAGTACTTC. As protein: CANNKRVGTGRQETQYF.

The sample holds a few counts of this clonotype. This rearrangement joins TRBV20-1 to TRBJ2-1; D might be TRBD2 (5 bases). CDR1 and CDR2 (germline): DFQATT, SNEGSKA (reference sequence). There are 15 residues in the CDR3. V lost 0 bases, J lost 5 bases, and 14 bases lay in between. For the CDR3, the DNA is TGCAGTGCTAGAGATCAAGAGCTAGCTGACAATGAGCAGTTCTTC. As protein: CSARDQELADNEQFF.

This clonotype was observed a few times. V usage is TRBV28 and J usage is TRBJ2-7; 9 bases align to TRBD1. Germline V CDR1 and CDR2: MDHEN, SYDVKM. The J segment lost 2 bases and the V segment lost 4 bases, leaving 6 bases of the junction unmatched. The CDR3 length is 15 residues. CDR3 DNA: TGTGCCAGCAGTTCCCACCGACAGGGGGCCTACGAGCAGTACTTC. Protein product: CASSSHRQGAYEQYF.

V and J are TRBV10-3 and TRBJ2-1; 8 bases are shared with TRBD1. The germline V gene encodes CDR1 ENHRY and CDR2 SYGVKD. The trim removed 3 bases at V and 0 bases at J, leaving 4 bases unmatched. CDR3 length: 16 amino acids. For the CDR3, the DNA is TGTGCCATCAGTGATACAGGGGGAAGCTCCTACAATGAGCAGTTCTTC. It is translated as CAISDTGGSSYNEQFF.

The chain uses TRBV2 and TRBJ2-3; no clear D. Deletions cut 1 base from V and 6 bases from J, with 8 bases between. The CDR3 extends over 13 amino acids. Germline lookup yields CDR1 SNHLY and CDR2 FYNNEI. This CDR3 reads CASSEEGEDTQYF. DNA of the CDR3: TGTGCCAGCAGTGAAGAGGGTGAGGATACGCAGTATTTT.

The sample holds many counts of this clonotype. The V gene is TRBV20-1, the J gene TRBJ2-7; no definite D call. CDR1 DFQATT and CDR2 SNEGSKA come from the germline V gene (reference sequence). This CDR3 region has 12 residues. V lost 3 bases and J lost 2, with 8 bases in between. DNA of the CDR3: TGCAGTGCTAGTCGCCTAGCCTACGAGCAGTACTTC. This sequence encodes CSASRLAYEQYF.

This clonotype appeared many times. J is TRBJ2-5 and V is TRBV7-2; a possible D gene is TRBD2 (6 bases). The CDR3 spans 13 residues. The ends were cut back, 2 bases at V and 4 bases at J, with 8 bases in the middle. Per germline, CDR1 SGHTA and CDR2 FQGNSA. This chain's CDR3 is CASSLSGRETQYF. CDR3 sequence (DNA): TGTGCCAGCAGCTTATCCGGGAGAGAGACCCAGTACTTC.

Within the sample, this clonotype is medium-sized. This chain joins TRBV12-3 or TRBV12-4 and TRBJ2-7; D is unresolved. The V gene lost 3 bases and the J gene lost 3 bases, with 3 bases spanning the gap. This CDR3 has 11 amino acids. The DNA for the CDR3 is TGTGCCAGCAGTTTGGGCTACGAGCAGTACTTC. It encodes CASSLGYEQYF.

This clonotype has a count of ten or more. V is TRBV6-5 and J is TRBJ1-1; D not resolved. The CDR3 has 15 amino acids. Trimming took 6 bases from V and 0 from J, leaving 14 bases between them. The germline V gene encodes CDR1 MNHEY and CDR2 SVGAGI. The CDR3 sequence: CASRHTTSLNTEAFF. The CDR3 DNA follows: TGTGCCAGCAGACATACGACATCTTTGAACACTGAAGCTTTCTTT.

This clonotype was observed at least ten times. CDR3 sequence reads: CASSFSFGGQPYEQYF. The CDR3 region has the DNA TGTGCCAGCAGTTTCTCGTTTGGGGGGCAGCCCTACGAGCAGTACTTC. The J gene is TRBJ2-7, the V gene TRBV28; the D call may be TRBD1 or TRBD2 (6 bases each). V shed 3 bases and J shed 2 bases, with 17 bases lying between them. In germline, CDR1 is MDHEN, CDR2 SYDVKM. The CDR3 loop spans 16 amino acids.

There are a few counts of this clonotype. The genes are TRBV4-1 and TRBJ2-3; D remains ambiguous. The length of the CDR3 is 12 residues. Germline V gives CDR1 MGHRA, CDR2 YSYEKL. Trimming stripped 4 bases from V and 7 bases from J, with 9 bases between. CDR3 sequence: CASSPSTHTQYF. In nucleotides, the CDR3 is TGCGCCAGCAGCCCTTCGACCCATACGCAGTATTTT.

This clonotype was counted many times. The CDR3 sequence: CASSLVTQGGSEAFF. CDR3 bases: TGTGCCAGCAGCTTAGTTACCCAGGGAGGGAGTGAAGCTTTCTTT. The V gene is TRBV7-6, the J gene TRBJ1-1, with a weak D call TRBD1 (5 bases). The germline V gene has CDR1 SGHVS and CDR2 FNYEAQ. This CDR3 is 15 amino acids long. The V and J ends lost 1 base and 7 bases respectively, with 16 bases between them.

This clonotype was found a few times. The chain recombines TRBV20-1 with TRBJ2-3, with 13 bases identical to TRBD2. Germline-derived CDR1 and CDR2 are DFQATT and SNEGSKA (reference sequence). This CDR3 contains 16 residues. With 6 bases clipped from V and 1 base from J, the junction kept 7 bases outside the gene matches. CDR3 region: CSARLLAGGRTDTQYF. DNA for the CDR3: TGCAGTGCGCGTTTACTAGCGGGGGGGCGCACAGATACGCAGTATTTT.

This clonotype has ten or more counts. The CDR3 coding sequence is TGTGCCAGCAGTTTAGATATGGGACAGGGCTATGGCTACACCTTC. Protein sequence: CASSLDMGQGYGYTF. This chain joins TRBV12-3 or TRBV12-4 and TRBJ1-2; 9 bases match TRBD1. CDR3 length equals 15 residues. The V and J ends lost 1 base and 4 bases, in that order; junction bases with no gene match: 4.

This clonotype was counted at least ten times. This CDR3 is CASSLLSGGKNTEAFF. DNA of the CDR3: TGTGCCAGCAGTTTATTATCAGGGGGTAAGAACACTGAAGCTTTCTTT. This chain links TRBV28 with TRBJ1-1, with 7 positions matching TRBD1. Trimming took 1 base from V and 1 from J; bases not matched to a gene: 6. The CDR3 contains 16 residues. CDR1 is MDHEN and CDR2 is SYDVKM in the germline V gene. Complete variable domain (other parts from reference TRBV28 and TRBJ1-1): DVKVTQSSRYLVKRTGEKVFLECVQDMDHENMFWYRQDPGLGLRLIYFSYDVKMKEKGDIPEGYSVSREKKERFSLILESASTNQTSMYLCASSLLSGGKNTEAFFGQGTRLTVV.